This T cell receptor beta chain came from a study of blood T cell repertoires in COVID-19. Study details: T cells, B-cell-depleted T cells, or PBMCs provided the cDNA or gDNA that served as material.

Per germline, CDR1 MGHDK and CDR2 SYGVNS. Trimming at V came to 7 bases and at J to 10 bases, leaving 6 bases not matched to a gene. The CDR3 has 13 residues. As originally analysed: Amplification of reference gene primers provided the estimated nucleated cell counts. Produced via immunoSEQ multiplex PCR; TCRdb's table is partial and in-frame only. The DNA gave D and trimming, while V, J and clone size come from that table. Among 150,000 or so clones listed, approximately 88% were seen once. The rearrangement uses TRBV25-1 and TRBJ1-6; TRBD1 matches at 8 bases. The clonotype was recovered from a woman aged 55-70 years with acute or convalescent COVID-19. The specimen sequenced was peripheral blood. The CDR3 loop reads CASKQGGLSPLHF. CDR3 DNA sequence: TGTGCCAGCAAACAGGGGGGTCTATCACCCCTCCACTTT. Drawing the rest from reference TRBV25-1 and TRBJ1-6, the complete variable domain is EADIYQTPRYLVIGTGKKITLECSQTMGHDKMYWYQQDPGMELHLIHYSYGVNSTEKGDLSSESTVSRIRTEHFPLTLESARPSHTSQYLCASKQGGLSPLHFGNGTRLTVT.